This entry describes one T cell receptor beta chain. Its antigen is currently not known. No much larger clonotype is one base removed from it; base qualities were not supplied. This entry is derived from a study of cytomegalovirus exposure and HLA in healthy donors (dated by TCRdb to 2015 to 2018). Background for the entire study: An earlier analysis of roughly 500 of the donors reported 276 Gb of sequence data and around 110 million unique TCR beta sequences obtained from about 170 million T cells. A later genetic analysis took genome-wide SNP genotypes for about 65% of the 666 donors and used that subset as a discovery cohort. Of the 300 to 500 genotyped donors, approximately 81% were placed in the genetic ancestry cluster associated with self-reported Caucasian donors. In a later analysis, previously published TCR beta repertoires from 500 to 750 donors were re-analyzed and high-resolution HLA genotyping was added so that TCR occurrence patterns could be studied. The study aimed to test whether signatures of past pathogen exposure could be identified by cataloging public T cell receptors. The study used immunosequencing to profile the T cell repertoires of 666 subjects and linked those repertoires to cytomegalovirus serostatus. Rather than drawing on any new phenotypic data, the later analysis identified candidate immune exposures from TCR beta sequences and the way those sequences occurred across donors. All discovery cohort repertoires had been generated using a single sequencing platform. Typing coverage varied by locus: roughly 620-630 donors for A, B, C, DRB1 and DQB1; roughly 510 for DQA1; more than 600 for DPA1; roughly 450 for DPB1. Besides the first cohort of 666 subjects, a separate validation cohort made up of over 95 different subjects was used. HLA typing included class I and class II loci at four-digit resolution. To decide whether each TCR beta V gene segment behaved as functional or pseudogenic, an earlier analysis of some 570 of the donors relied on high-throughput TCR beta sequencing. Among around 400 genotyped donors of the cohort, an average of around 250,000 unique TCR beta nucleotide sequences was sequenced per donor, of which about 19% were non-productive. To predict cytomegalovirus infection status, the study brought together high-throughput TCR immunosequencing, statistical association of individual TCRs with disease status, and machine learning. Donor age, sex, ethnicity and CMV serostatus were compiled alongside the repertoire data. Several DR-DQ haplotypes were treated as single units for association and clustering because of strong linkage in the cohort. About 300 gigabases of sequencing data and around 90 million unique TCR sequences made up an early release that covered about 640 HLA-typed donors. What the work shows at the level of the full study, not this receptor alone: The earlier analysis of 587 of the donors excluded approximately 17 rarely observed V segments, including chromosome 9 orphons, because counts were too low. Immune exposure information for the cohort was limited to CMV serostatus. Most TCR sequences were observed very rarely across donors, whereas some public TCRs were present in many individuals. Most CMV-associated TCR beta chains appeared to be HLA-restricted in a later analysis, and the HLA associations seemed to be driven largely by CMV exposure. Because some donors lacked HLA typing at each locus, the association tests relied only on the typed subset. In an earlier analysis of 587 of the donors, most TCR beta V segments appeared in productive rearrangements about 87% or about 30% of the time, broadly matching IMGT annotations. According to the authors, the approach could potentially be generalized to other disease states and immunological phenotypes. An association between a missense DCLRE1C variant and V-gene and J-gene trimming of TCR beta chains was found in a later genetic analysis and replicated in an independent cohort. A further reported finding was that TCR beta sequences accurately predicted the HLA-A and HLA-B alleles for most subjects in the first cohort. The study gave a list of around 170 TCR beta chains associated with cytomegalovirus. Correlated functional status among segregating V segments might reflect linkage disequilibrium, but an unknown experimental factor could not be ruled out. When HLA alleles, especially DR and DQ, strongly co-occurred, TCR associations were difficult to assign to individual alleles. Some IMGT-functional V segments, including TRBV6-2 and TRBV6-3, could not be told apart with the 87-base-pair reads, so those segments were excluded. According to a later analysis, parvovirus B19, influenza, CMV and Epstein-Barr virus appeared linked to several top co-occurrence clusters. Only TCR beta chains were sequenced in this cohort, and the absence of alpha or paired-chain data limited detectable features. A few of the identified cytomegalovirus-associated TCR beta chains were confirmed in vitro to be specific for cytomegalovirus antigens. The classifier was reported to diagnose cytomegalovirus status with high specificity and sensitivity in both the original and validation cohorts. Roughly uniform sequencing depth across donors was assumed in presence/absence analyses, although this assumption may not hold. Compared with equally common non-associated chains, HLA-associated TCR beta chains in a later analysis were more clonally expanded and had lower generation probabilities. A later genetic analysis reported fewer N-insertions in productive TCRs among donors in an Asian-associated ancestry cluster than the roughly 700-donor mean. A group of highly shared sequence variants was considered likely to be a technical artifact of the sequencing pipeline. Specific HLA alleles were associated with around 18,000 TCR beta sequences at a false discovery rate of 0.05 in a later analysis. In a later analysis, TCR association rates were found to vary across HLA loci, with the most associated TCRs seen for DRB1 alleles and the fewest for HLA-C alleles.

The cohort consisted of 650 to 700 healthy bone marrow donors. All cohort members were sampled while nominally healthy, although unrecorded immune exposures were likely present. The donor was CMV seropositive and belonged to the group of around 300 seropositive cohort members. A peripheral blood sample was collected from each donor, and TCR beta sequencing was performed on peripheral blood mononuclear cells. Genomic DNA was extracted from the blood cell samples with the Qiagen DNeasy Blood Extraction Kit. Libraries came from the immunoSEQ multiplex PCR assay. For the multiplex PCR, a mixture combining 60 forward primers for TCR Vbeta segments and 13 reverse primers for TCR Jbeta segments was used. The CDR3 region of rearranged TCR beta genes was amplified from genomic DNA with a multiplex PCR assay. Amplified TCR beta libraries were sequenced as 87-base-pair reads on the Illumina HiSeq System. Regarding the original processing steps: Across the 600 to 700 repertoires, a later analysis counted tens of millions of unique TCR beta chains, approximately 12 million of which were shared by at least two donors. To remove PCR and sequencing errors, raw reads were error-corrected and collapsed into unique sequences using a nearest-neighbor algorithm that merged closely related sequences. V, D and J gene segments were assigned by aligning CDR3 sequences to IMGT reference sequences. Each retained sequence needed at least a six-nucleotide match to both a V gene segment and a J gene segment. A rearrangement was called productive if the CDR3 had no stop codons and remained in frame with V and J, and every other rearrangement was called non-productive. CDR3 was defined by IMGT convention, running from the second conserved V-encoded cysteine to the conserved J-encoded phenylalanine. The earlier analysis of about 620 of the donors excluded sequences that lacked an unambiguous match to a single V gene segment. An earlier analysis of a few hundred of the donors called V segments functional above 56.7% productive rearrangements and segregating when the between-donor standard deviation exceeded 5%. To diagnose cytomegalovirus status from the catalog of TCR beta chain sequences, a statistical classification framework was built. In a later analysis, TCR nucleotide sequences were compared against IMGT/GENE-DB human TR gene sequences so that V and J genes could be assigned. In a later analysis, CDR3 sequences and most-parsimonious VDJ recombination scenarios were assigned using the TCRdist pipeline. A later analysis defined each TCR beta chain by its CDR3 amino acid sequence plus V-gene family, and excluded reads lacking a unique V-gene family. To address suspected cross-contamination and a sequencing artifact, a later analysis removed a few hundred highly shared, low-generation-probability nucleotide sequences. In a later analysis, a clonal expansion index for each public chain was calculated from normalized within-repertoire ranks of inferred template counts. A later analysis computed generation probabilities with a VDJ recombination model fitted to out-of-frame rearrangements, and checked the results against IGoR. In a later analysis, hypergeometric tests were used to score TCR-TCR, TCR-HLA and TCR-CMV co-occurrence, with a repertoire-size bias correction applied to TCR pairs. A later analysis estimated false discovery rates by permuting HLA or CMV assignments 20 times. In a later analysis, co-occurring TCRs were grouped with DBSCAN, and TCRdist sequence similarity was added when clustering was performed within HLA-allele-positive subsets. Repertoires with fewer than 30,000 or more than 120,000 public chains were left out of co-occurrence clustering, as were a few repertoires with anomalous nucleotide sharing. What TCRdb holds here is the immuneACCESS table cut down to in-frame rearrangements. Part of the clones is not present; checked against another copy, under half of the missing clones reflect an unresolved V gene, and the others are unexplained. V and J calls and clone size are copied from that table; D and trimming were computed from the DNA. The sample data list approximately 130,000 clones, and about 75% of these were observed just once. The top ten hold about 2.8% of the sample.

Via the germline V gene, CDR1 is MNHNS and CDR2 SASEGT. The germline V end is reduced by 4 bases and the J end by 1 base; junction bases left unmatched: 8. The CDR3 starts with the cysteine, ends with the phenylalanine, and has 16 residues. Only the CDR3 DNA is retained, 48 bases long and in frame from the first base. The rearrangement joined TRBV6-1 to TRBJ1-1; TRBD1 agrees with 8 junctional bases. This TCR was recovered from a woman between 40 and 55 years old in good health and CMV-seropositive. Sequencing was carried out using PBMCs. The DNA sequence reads TGTGCCAGCAGTGGACCAGGGGGCATTGAGAACACTGAAGCTTTCTTT. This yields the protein CASSGPGGIENTEAFF.